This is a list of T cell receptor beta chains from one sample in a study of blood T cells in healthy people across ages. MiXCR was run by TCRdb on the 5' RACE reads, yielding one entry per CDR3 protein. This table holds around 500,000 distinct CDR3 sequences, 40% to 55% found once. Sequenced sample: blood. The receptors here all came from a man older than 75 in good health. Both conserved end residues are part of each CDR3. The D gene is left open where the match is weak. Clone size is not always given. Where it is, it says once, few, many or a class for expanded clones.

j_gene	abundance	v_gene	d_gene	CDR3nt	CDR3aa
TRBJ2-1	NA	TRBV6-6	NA	TGTGCCAGCAGTGCCTCCGGGTCGAGCTCCTACAATGGGCAGTTCTTC	CASSASGSSSYNGQFF
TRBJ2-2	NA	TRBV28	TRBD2	TGTGCCAGCATTCGGGGGGGTTATACCGGGGAGCTGTTTTTT	CASIRGGYTGELFF
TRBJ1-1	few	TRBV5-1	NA	TGCGCCAGCAGTATATTGGGACGGGGAGGCACTGAAGCTTTCTTT	CASSILGRGGTEAFF
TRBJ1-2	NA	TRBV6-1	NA	TGTGCCAGCAGTGAAGATGTCAGAAGTCGGGGCTACACCTTC	CASSEDVRSRGYTF
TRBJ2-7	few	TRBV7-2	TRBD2	TGTGCCAGCAGCGGAGGGAGGGCGGGAACCACCTACGAGCAGTACTTC	CASSGGRAGTTYEQYF
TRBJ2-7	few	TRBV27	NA	TGTGCCAGCCCTCTCACCGGCCTTCCGGGGTGCTCCTACGAGCAGTACTTC	CASPLTGLPGCSYEQYF
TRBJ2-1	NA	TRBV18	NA	TGTGCCAGCTCACCACTGCGGCTTAACTACAATGAGCAGTTCTTC	CASSPLRLNYNEQFF
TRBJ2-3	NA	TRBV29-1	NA	TGCAGCGTTGAAGGTACGCAGTATTTT	CSVEGTQYF
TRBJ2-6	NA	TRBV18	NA	TGTGCCAGCTCACCCCCCGTCTCTGGGGCCAACGTCCTGACTTTC	CASSPPVSGANVLTF
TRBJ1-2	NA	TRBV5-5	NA	TGTGCCAGCAGCTTTAACCCGGAGACCTCTAACTATGGCTACACCTTC	CASSFNPETSNYGYTF
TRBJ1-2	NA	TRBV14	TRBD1	TGTGCCAGCAGCCAAGGGAGACAGGGCCTGGCCCTTAACAACTATGGCTACACCTTC	CASSQGRQGLALNNYGYTF
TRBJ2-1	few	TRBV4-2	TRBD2	TGTGCCAGCAGCCAAGATGACGGGACTAGCTTCGGAACCTACAATGAGCAGTTCTTC	CASSQDDGTSFGTYNEQFF
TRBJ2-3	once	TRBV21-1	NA	TGTGCCAGCAGAGGAGAGGGACAAGGCACAGATACGCAGTATTTT	CASRGEGQGTDTQYF
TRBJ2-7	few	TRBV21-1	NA	TGTGCCAGCAGCGTCAAAGCCGCAGACGAGCAGTACTTC	CASSVKAADEQYF
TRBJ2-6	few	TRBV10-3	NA	TGTGCCATTTCCCTTGGGGGCTCTGGGGCCAACGTCCTGACTTTC	CAISLGGSGANVLTF
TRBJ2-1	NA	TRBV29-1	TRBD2	TGCAGCGTCCCGGGACTAGCGGGTAATGAGCAGTTCTTC	CSVPGLAGNEQFF
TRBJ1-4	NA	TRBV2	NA	TGTGCCAGCAGTGGGTCCCCGGGGATTAATGAAAAACTGTTTTTT	CASSGSPGINEKLFF
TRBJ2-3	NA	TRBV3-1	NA	TGTGCCAGCAGCCAAAACTCCCACACAGATACGCAGTATTTT	CASSQNSHTDTQYF
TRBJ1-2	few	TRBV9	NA	TGTGCCAGCAGCGTAGTGGCAGGGAGCTATGGCTACACCTTC	CASSVVAGSYGYTF
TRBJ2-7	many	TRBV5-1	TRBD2	TGTGCCAGCAGTCTAGCGGGGGGCGACGAGCAGTACTTC	CASSLAGGDEQYF
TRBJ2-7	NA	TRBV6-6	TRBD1	TGTGCCAGCAGTTACCCCGGGACAGGGGTTGGCGAGCAGTACTTC	CASSYPGTGVGEQYF
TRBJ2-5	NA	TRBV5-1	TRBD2	TGCGCCAGCAAGCCCGGGACTAGCGGGATGGCGCAGTACTTC	CASKPGTSGMAQYF
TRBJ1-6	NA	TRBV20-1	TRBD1	TGCAGTGCTAGGGAGACAGGGCTCGGGAATTCACCCCTCCACTTT	CSARETGLGNSPLHF
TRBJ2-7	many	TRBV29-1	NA	TGCAGCGCGAGTGGACAGACCTACGAGCAGTACTTC	CSASGQTYEQYF
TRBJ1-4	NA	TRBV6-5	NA	TGTGCCAGCAGCGCACAGGGCCGCTATGAAAAACCGTTTTTT	CASSAQGRYEKPFF
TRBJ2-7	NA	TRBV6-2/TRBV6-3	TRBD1	TGTGCCAGTCTTACCGGACAGGCCCCCTACGAGCAGTACTTC	CASLTGQAPYEQYF
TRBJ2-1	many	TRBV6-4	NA	TGTGCCAGCAGTGACACTGGGCAGTTCTTC	CASSDTGQFF
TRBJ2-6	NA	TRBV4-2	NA	TGTGCCAGCAGCCAAGCAAGGACTTACGGGGCCAACGTCCTGACTTTC	CASSQARTYGANVLTF
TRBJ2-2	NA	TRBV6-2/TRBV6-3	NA	TGTGCCAGCAGGCCCATCATCGGGGAGCTGTTTTTT	CASRPIIGELFF
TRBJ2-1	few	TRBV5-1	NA	TGCGCCAGCAGCTCGAATCGGGGAAATGAGCAGTTCTTC	CASSSNRGNEQFF
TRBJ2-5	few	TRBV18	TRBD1	TGTGCCAGCTCACCATCGGGGACAGACGGGGAGACCCAGTACTTC	CASSPSGTDGETQYF
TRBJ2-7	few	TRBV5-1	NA	TGCGCCAGCAGCTTGGGCCCGCTAAGCTCCTACGAGCAGTACTTC	CASSLGPLSSYEQYF
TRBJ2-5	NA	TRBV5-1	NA	TGCGCCAGCAGCAAGATAGGGACCTCCCAAGAGACCCAGTACTTC	CASSKIGTSQETQYF
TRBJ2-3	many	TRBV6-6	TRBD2	TGTGCCAGCACTTTGACTAGCGGAACAGATACGCAGTATTTT	CASTLTSGTDTQYF
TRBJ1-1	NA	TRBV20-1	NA	TGCAGTGCTAGAGTTTCGGACAGAGCAAACACTGAAGCTTTCTTT	CSARVSDRANTEAFF
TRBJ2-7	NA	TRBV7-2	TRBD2	TGTGCCAGCAGCTTAGTGGGTAGCGGGAGGTACGAGCAGTACTTC	CASSLVGSGRYEQYF
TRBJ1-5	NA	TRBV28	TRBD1	TGTGCCAGCAGTAAGAGCGGGACAGGGCGCAATCAGCCCCAGCATTTT	CASSKSGTGRNQPQHF
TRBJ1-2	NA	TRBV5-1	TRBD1	TGCGCCAGCAGCACGGGACAGGGGCAGGGCTACACCTTC	CASSTGQGQGYTF
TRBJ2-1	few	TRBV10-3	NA	TGTGCCATCAGTGAGGCGGCGAGCTCCTACAATGAGCAGTTCTTC	CAISEAASSYNEQFF
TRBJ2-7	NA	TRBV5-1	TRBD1	TGCGCCAGCAGCTTGACCGGACAGGGGAACATCTACGAGCAGTACTTC	CASSLTGQGNIYEQYF